These 25 T cell receptor beta chains came from one sample sequenced in a study of blood T cell repertoires in COVID-19. Method: immunoSEQ multiplex PCR; TCRdb's copy keeps in-frame clones and lacks some. The repertoire holds just over 300,000 clones, with around nine tenths as singletons. The material sequenced was PBMCs or T cells enriched from blood (not recorded which). These TCRs come from a woman aged 40 to 50 who had recovered from COVID-19.

The CDR3 region has the DNA TGTGCCAGCTCACCAGGAGGGGCTTATGATCTTTACGAGCAGTACTTC. It encodes CASSPGGAYDLYEQYF. The chain is built from TRBV18 and TRBJ2-7; possible D gene TRBD2, 6 bases. Looked up from germline, CDR1 is KGHSH and CDR2 is LQKENI. The CDR3 spans 16 residues. V lost 2 bases and J 4 bases, leaving 18 bases between the germline ends.

CDR3 protein: CASSLEFNYDTDTQYF. The CDR3 nucleotides are TGTGCCAGCAGCTTGGAATTTAACTACGACACAGATACGCAGTATTTT. V and J are TRBV5-6 and TRBJ2-3; D ambiguous. The CDR3 extends over 16 amino acids. With 0 bases removed from V and 2 bases from J, the gap between germline ends came to 13 bases. Germline assignment: CDR1 SGHDT and CDR2 YYEEEE.

The chain is built from TRBV28 and TRBJ1-4; perhaps TRBD1 as D (6 bases). The CDR3 is 15 amino acids. V gave up 6 bases and J gave up 5 bases, with 16 bases separating them. CDR1 is MDHEN, CDR2 SYDVKM, per germline. CDR3 in DNA: TGTGCCAGCAGGGCGAACAGGGCCCTAAATGAAAAACTGTTTTTT. It is translated as CASRANRALNEKLFF.

This rearrangement joins TRBV10-2 to TRBJ2-7; tentatively, D is TRBD1 (6 bases). Germline CDR1 is WSHSY and CDR2 is SAAADI. Trimming took off 6 bases at V and 0 bases at J, with 12 bases between the two ends. CDR3 length: 14 amino acids. The CDR3 DNA reads TGCGCCAGCAGACCAGGGGCCATCTCCTACGAGCAGTACTTC. Its protein is CASRPGAISYEQYF.

The chain is built from TRBV3-1 (or the pseudogene TRBV3-2) and TRBJ2-1; D is possibly TRBD2 (5 bases). The CDR3 extends over 19 amino acids. Germline assignment: CDR1 LGHDT and CDR2 YNNKEL (reference sequence). Trimming cost V 0 bases and J 3 bases, with 21 bases left between them. CDR3 nucleotides: TGTGCCAGCAGCCAAGATCCCGGGAATTACAGAACCTACTACAATGAGCAGTTCTTC. This encodes CASSQDPGNYRTYYNEQFF.

The chain links TRBV19 to TRBJ2-2, with TRBD1 matching 7 bases. The germline gives CDR1 LNHDA, CDR2 SQIVND (reference sequence). CDR3 length equals 16 residues. V lost 6 bases to trimming and J lost 0 bases; unmatched junction nucleotides: 7. The CDR3 protein is CASSKRQGPNTGELFF. CDR3 in DNA: TGTGCCAGTAGCAAAAGACAGGGACCGAACACCGGGGAGCTGTTTTTT.

This rearrangement joins TRBV6-5 to TRBJ2-7, with D tentatively TRBD2 (7 bases). CDR3 size: 16 residues. The germline CDR1 and CDR2 sequences are MNHEY and SVGAGI. With 0 bases removed from V and 7 bases from J, the gap between germline ends came to 19 bases. CDR3 protein: CASSYSRGGHNLEQYF. The CDR3 DNA reads TGTGCCAGCAGTTACTCGAGGGGGGGTCACAATCTTGAGCAGTACTTC.

The chain recombines TRBV27 with TRBJ1-1; TRBD1 might be the D (6 bases). The CDR3 totals 17 residues. V was trimmed by 5 bases and J by 0 bases, leaving 19 bases between them. The V gene's germline CDR1 is MNHEY and CDR2 SMNVEV (reference sequence). CDR3 coding DNA: TGTGCCAGCAGTCCTCCCCCGACAGGCCCACTGAACACTGAAGCTTTCTTT. Protein sequence: CASSPPPTGPLNTEAFF.

This rearrangement joins TRBV11-2 to TRBJ2-4, with 10 nucleotides matching TRBD2. The CDR3 is made up of 17 amino acids. With V trimmed by 5 bases and J by 4 bases, 11 bases remained unmatched. Germline V gene data show CDR1 as SGHAT and CDR2 as FQNNGV. CDR3 sequence (DNA): TGTGCCAGCAGCCCCGTAAAGCTAGCGGGAGAGAAAAACATTCAGTACTTC. Translated, it gives CASSPVKLAGEKNIQYF.

The chain uses TRBV29-1 and TRBJ2-7, with TRBD1 matching over 8 bases. Germline trimming cut 2 bases from V and 4 bases from J; bases unmatched to any gene: 4. This CDR3 comprises 13 residues. Germline V gives CDR1 SQVTM, CDR2 ANQGSEA. DNA of the CDR3: TGCAGCGTTGAAACAGGACAGGGTTACGAGCAGTACTTC. Amino acids: CSVETGQGYEQYF.

The V and J genes are TRBV11-2 and TRBJ2-7; the D is unclear. The CDR3 extends over 12 amino acids. From germline, CDR1 is SGHAT and CDR2 FQNNGV. The ends were cut back, 1 base at V and 6 bases at J, with 7 bases in the middle. The CDR3 is CASSLGPGEQYF. The CDR3 DNA follows: TGTGCCAGCAGCTTAGGGCCGGGCGAGCAGTACTTC.

The J gene is TRBJ2-2, the V gene TRBV5-6; possibly TRBD1 for D (7 bases). Germline assignment: CDR1 SGHDT and CDR2 YYEEEE. The CDR3 loop spans 16 amino acids. Between the trimmed V and J ends, which lost 4 bases and 1 base, there was a span of 14 bases. The CDR3 bases are TGTGCCAGCAGCGGGAGGAGGGGGCAGAACACCGGGGAGCTGTTTTTT. It encodes CASSGRRGQNTGELFF. The entire variable domain, with the rest obtained from reference TRBV5-6 and TRBJ2-2, is as follows: DAGVTQSPTHLIKTRGQQVTLRCSPKSGHDTVSWYQQALGQGPQFIFQYYEEEERQRGNFPDRFSGHQFPNYSSELNVNALLLGDSALYLCASSGRRGQNTGELFFGEGSRLTVL.

The genes are TRBV5-1 and TRBJ1-4; 9 bases line up with TRBD1. CDR1 is SGHRS, CDR2 YFSETQ, per germline. This CDR3 region has 14 residues. Losses at the gene ends were 4 bases for V and 7 bases for J; bases not matched to a gene: 5. The chain's CDR3 is CASSTGTGTEKLFF. CDR3 nucleotide sequence: TGCGCCAGCAGCACCGGGACAGGGACTGAAAAACTGTTTTTT.

The V gene is TRBV6-1, the J gene TRBJ2-1, with unresolved D. The germline V gene encodes CDR1 MNHNS and CDR2 SASEGT. V lost 2 bases to trimming and J lost 8 bases, with 4 bases between them. This CDR3 region has 11 residues. CDR3 in DNA: TGTGCCAGCAGTGAAACTTATGAGCAGTTCTTC. It translates to CASSETYEQFF.

J is TRBJ1-1 and V is TRBV11-2; 7 positions match TRBD1. The CDR3 is made up of 17 amino acids. V lost 1 base, J lost 5 bases, and 13 bases stayed unmatched. Germline CDR1 SGHAT, CDR2 FQNNGV. This chain's CDR3 is CASSLGLWPGGNTEAFF. CDR3 nucleotide sequence: TGTGCCAGCAGCTTAGGCCTTTGGCCAGGGGGAAATACTGAAGCTTTCTTT.

The V call is TRBV9, the J call TRBJ2-5, with TRBD2 matching over 9 bases. This CDR3 contains 17 residues. From germline, CDR1 is SGDLS and CDR2 YYNGEE. J gave up 6 bases and V 2 bases, and 14 bases lay outside the gene matches. The CDR3 DNA is TGTGCCAGCAGCGTGGATTTTGGCGGGGGGGGCCCCCAGACCCAGTACTTC. It codes for CASSVDFGGGGPQTQYF.

The sample holds one count of this clone. The chain employs TRBV18 and TRBJ2-7; no firm D call. V dropped 2 bases and J dropped 9 bases, with 14 bases sitting between them. CDR1 is KGHSH and CDR2 is LQKENI in the germline V gene. The CDR3 contains 13 residues. In DNA form, the CDR3 reads TGTGCCAGCTCACCAGGCGGAGCGATAGGGCAGTACTTC. It specifies CASSPGGAIGQYF.

This clone appeared a few times. The J gene is TRBJ1-2, the V gene TRBV21-1. TRBV21-1 is marked as a pseudogene. The CDR3 totals 14 residues. The CDR3 DNA is TGTGCCAGCAGCCCTCTGGAGGGTAACTATGGCTACACCTTC. It specifies CASSPLEGNYGYTF.

This chain links TRBV7-2 with TRBJ2-3, with TRBD2 matching 12 bases. Unmatched junction bases numbered 14, after V lost 3 bases and J lost 10 bases. The CDR3 is 17 residues long. CDR1 and CDR2 (germline): SGHTA, FQGNSA. The CDR3 nucleotides are TGTGCCAGCAGCTTGGGTCCCCGGCTAGCGGGGGGGCAAGCGCAGTATTTT. Translated: CASSLGPRLAGGQAQYF.

The J gene is TRBJ2-3, the V gene TRBV24-1, with TRBD1 identical over 9 bases. V lost 7 bases and J lost 4; bases outside the gene matches: 8. This CDR3 has 15 residues. Germline CDR1 KGHDR, CDR2 SFDVKD. Written as DNA, the CDR3 is TGTGCCACCAGCGACAGGGGGTCTTTCCCAGATACGCAGTATTTT. Translated, it gives CATSDRGSFPDTQYF.

This clone occurred once. A read error may produce the germline difference seen at one junction end. The rearrangement uses TRBV11-2 and TRBJ2-3, with 11 positions matching TRBD2. CDR3 length equals 14 residues. Germline V CDR1 and CDR2: SGHAT, FQNNGV. Here the CDR3 DNA reads TGTGCCAGCAGATTAGCGGGAGGGCCAGATACGCAGTATTTT. Translation: CASRLAGGPDTQYF.

The V call is TRBV28, the J call TRBJ2-6; D is perhaps TRBD1 (5 bases). Germline V gene sequence: CDR1 MDHEN, CDR2 SYDVKM. V was trimmed by 4 bases and J by 0 bases, leaving 7 bases between them. The CDR3 contains 15 residues. CDR3 loop: CASSSDTSGANVLTF. The CDR3 DNA follows: TGTGCCAGCAGTTCGGACACCTCTGGGGCCAACGTCCTGACTTTC.

This chain joins TRBV5-1 and TRBJ2-5, with TRBD2 matching 12 bases. V gave up 4 bases and J gave up 5 bases; unmatched junction bases: 9. The germline V gene encodes CDR1 SGHRS and CDR2 YFSETQ. The length of the CDR3 is 16 residues. The CDR3 reads CASSLTLAGGEETQYF. The CDR3 region has the DNA TGCGCCAGCAGCCTAACACTAGCGGGGGGAGAGGAGACCCAGTACTTC. Full variable domain (rest looked up from reference TRBV5-1 and TRBJ2-5): KAGVTQTPRYLIKTRGQQVTLSCSPISGHRSVSWYQQTPGQGLQFLFEYFSETQRNKGNFPGRFSGRQFSNSRSEMNVSTLELGDSALYLCASSLTLAGGEETQYFGPGTRLLVL.

The V gene is TRBV27, the J gene TRBJ2-3; 9 nucleotides line up with TRBD2. Germline CDR1 MNHEY, CDR2 SMNVEV (reference sequence). J gave up 4 bases and V 5 bases, and 7 bases lay outside the gene matches. This CDR3 has 15 residues. The DNA for the CDR3 is TGTGCCAGCAGTCTCAGCGGGAGGCCAGCAGATACGCAGTATTTT. Protein sequence: CASSLSGRPADTQYF.

CDR3 DNA sequence: TGTGCCAGCAGTGGGGGGGCGAACACCGGGGAGCTGTTTTTT. It yields the protein CASSGGANTGELFF. This chain joins TRBV28 and TRBJ2-2, with 7 bases matching TRBD2. The V and J ends lost 5 bases and 0 bases, in that order; junction bases with no gene match: 0. From germline, CDR1 is MDHEN and CDR2 SYDVKM. This CDR3 contains 14 residues.